The subject of this entry is one TCR beta chain. This entry comes from a study of blood T cell repertoires in COVID-19. Turning to the study itself: From the United States, Italy and Spain came samples of acute and convalescent COVID-19.

Only in-frame clones appear in the TCRdb table, and some are missing; sequencing was by immunoSEQ multiplex PCR. This sample has 300,000 to 500,000 clones; roughly 90% occur once, and the top ten carry over 0.9%. This CDR3 comprises 14 residues. V gave up 6 bases and J gave up 8 bases; unmatched junction bases: 8. CDR1 and CDR2 (germline): SNHLY, FYNNEI. Sequencing input: PBMCs or T cells enriched from blood (not recorded which). The genes are TRBV2 and TRBJ1-4; TRBD1 aligns across 8 bases. The sequence was collected from a woman aged 30 to 39 with acute COVID-19. The CDR3 nucleotides read TGTGCCAGCAGGGACGGGACAGGTCTCGAAAAACTGTTTTTT. This sequence encodes CASRDGTGLEKLFF.